This is a list of T cell receptor beta chains from one sample in a study of blood T cells in healthy people across ages. One entry per CDR3 protein, called by TCRdb with MiXCR from the 5' RACE reads. The sample has under 800,000 distinct CDR3 sequences, more than 20% seen once; the top ten hold 3.6%. The specimen was blood. Receptor source: a man between 65 and 85 years old in good health. Both conserved end residues are part of each CDR3. D genes are given only for firm matches. Size is stated for part of the rows, as once, few or many counts, or as a class when the clone is expanded.

>TRBJ1-4|-|-|TRBV20-1
TGCAGTGCTAGTGGCGGCCAGGGCCTTGAAAAACTGTTTTTT
CSASGGQGLEKLFF
>TRBJ2-7|TRBD2|many|TRBV20-1
TGCAGTGCTAGTCAGCGGGAGGGCCGGTACGAGCAGTACTTC
CSASQREGRYEQYF
>TRBJ2-1|-|few|TRBV5-1
TGCGCCAGCAGTAATGCGGACAGCGGTGCTGAGCAGTTCTTC
CASSNADSGAEQFF
>TRBJ2-1|-|few|TRBV20-1
TGCAGTGCTTCAAGGACTACCAACAATGAGCAGTTCTTC
CSASRTTNNEQFF
>TRBJ2-2|-|few|TRBV29-1
TGCAGCGTTCGCCAGGCAAATAGGGACACCGGGGAGCTGTTTTTT
CSVRQANRDTGELFF
>TRBJ2-5|TRBD2|many|TRBV5-6
TGTGCCAGCAGCTTGTTTAGCGGGAGTGGTCAAGAGACCCAGTACTTC
CASSLFSGSGQETQYF
>TRBJ2-5|TRBD1|-|TRBV5-1
TGCGCCAGCAGCTTGAAGGGACAGGGGCCTCGAGAGACCCAGTACTTC
CASSLKGQGPRETQYF
>TRBJ2-1|TRBD2|-|TRBV12-3/TRBV12-4
TGTGCCAGCAGTTTCTCACTAGCGGGAGGGTACAATGAGCAGTTCTTC
CASSFSLAGGYNEQFF
>TRBJ1-6|-|many|TRBV12-3/TRBV12-4
TGTGCCAGCAGCCTCTGGGGAGATAATTCACCCCTCCACTTT
CASSLWGDNSPLHF
>TRBJ2-1|-|-|TRBV5-1
TGCGCCAGCAAGGCCGGCTCCTACAATGAGCAGTTCTTC
CASKAGSYNEQFF
>TRBJ2-5|-|-|TRBV18
TGTGCCAGCTCACCACCGGGGGTAGGCTACAATGTGCAGTACTTC
CASSPPGVGYNVQYF
>TRBJ2-5|TRBD2|-|TRBV20-1
TGCAGTTGTGATAGCGGGAGGGAGACCCAGTACTTC
CSCDSGRETQYF
>TRBJ1-3|-|few|TRBV28
TGTGCCAGCATCCGTGGAGGCTCTGGAAACACCATATATTTT
CASIRGGSGNTIYF
>TRBJ2-1|TRBD2|-|TRBV4-3
TGCGCCAGCAGCCAAGATCTCACCCCTGGGCTAGCGGGAGGGAATAGGAACAATGAGCAGTTCTTC
CASSQDLTPGLAGGNRNNEQFF
>TRBJ2-1|-|-|TRBV5-6
TGTGCCAGCAGCTTGGTGGGGGACCAGGGCTATGAGCAGTTCTTC
CASSLVGDQGYEQFF
>TRBJ1-4|-|-|TRBV2
TGTGCCAGCTCTACGGGTCCGTCTAATGAAAAACTGTTTTTT
CASSTGPSNEKLFF
>TRBJ1-1|-|few|TRBV2
TGTGCCAGCCTCTGGCGCCAGAACACTGAAGCTTTCTTT
CASLWRQNTEAFF
>TRBJ2-5|-|few|TRBV30
TGTGCCTGGAGTGTCCAAGAGACCCAGTACTTC
CAWSVQETQYF
>TRBJ2-3|-|-|TRBV7-2
TGTGCCAGCAGCTTAGGGTTAAGGGGTGGTACGCAGTATTTT
CASSLGLRGGTQYF
>TRBJ2-1|TRBD2|-|TRBV20-1
TGCAGTGCTAGGTCCGGGACTAGCGTTTACAATGAGCAGTTCTTC
CSARSGTSVYNEQFF
>TRBJ1-4|-|-|TRBV29-1
TGCAGCGTAGGGGACACTTGGGGTGAAAAACTGTTTTTT
CSVGDTWGEKLFF
>TRBJ2-1|TRBD2|-|TRBV25-1
TGTGCCAGCAGAGCGGGAGGGCCCCACAATGAGCAGTTCTTC
CASRAGGPHNEQFF
>TRBJ2-3|-|few|TRBV5-8
TGTGCCAGCAGCTTGGGTCAAGGGCGTGCAGATACGCAGTATTTT
CASSLGQGRADTQYF
>TRBJ2-1|-|-|TRBV20-1
TGCAGTGCTAGCGGGAGTGATTCCTACAATGAGCAGTTCTTC
CSASGSDSYNEQFF
>TRBJ2-1|-|-|TRBV20-1
TGCAGTGCTAGGGGCTATCAAACACCCGATGAGCAGTTCTTC
CSARGYQTPDEQFF
>TRBJ2-1|TRBD2|-|TRBV10-3
TGTGCCACCGGGACTAGCGGGAGGGCCGGCACCTACAATGAGCGGTTCTTC
CATGTSGRAGTYNERFF
>TRBJ2-7|-|few|TRBV7-9
TGTGCCAGCAGCTTAGGGCCTCCGCAGGGTGTCGAGCAGTACTTC
CASSLGPPQGVEQYF